The 16 T cell receptor beta chains reported below all come from one sample, sequenced in a study of T cell responses to AZD1222 COVID-19 vaccine. Profiled with immunoSEQ multiplex PCR; TCRdb holds only in-frame clones, not every one. Found here are some 96,000 clones, approximately 88% of them singletons; the top ten hold approximately 15%. Sequencing was performed on peripheral blood, taken 28 days after the second AZD1222 dose. The receptors derive from an adult who received the AZD1222 COVID-19 vaccine.

The V and J genes are TRBV14 and TRBJ1-1; D gene uncertain. This CDR3 has 14 amino acids. Trimming pared 6 bases from V and 2 bases from J, leaving 13 bases between. The germline CDR1 and CDR2 sequences are SGHDN and FVKESK. The DNA of the CDR3 is TGTGCCAGCAGTCTTTTGAGGGAAAACACTGAAGCTTTCTTT. It yields the protein CASSLLRENTEAFF.

The chain is built from TRBV5-8 and TRBJ2-7; D may be TRBD2 (7 bases). This CDR3 spans 15 amino acids. From germline, CDR1 is SGHTS and CDR2 YDEGEE. V lost 4 bases and J 2 bases, leaving 16 bases between the germline ends. The CDR3 loop is CASSPATGGPYEQYF. CDR3 nucleotide sequence: TGTGCCAGCAGCCCGGCGACGGGGGGCCCCTACGAGCAGTACTTC.

The V call is TRBV7-3, the J call TRBJ2-1; 13 bases map to TRBD2. The CDR3 extends over 17 amino acids. CDR1 and CDR2 from the germline V gene are SGHTA and FQGTGA. J gave up 6 bases and V 0 bases, and 5 bases lay outside the gene matches. DNA for the CDR3: TGTGCCAGCAGCTTAACGACTAGCGGGGGGACGACCAATGAGCAGTTCTTC. This sequence encodes CASSLTTSGGTTNEQFF.

This chain connects TRBV3-1 (or the pseudogene TRBV3-2) to TRBJ1-2, with D hard to call. The CDR3 extends over 15 amino acids. CDR1 and CDR2 (germline): LGHDT, YNNKEL (reference sequence). V was pared by 0 bases and J by 2 bases, with 10 bases between. This chain's CDR3 is CASSQDLGRNYGYTF. In nucleotides, the CDR3 is TGTGCCAGCAGCCAAGATCTTGGCAGGAACTATGGCTACACCTTC.

This chain connects TRBV19 to TRBJ2-1; possibly TRBD2 for D (6 bases). The CDR3 has 17 amino acids. CDR1 is LNHDA and CDR2 is SQIVND in the germline V gene (reference sequence). Trimming shortened V by 6 bases and J by 6 bases, and 24 bases separated the two germline ends. CDR3: CASSFLSAGPRTNEQFF. The CDR3 bases are TGTGCCAGTAGCTTCTTATCCGCGGGACCTAGGACCAATGAGCAGTTCTTC.

This clone was detected once. The chain links TRBV3-1 (or the pseudogene TRBV3-2) to TRBJ1-2; 7 nucleotides match TRBD1. Germline CDR1 and CDR2: LGHDT and YNNKEL (reference sequence). The CDR3 length is 18 residues. The J segment lost 3 bases and the V segment lost 1 base, leaving 14 bases of the junction unmatched. The CDR3 nucleotides read TGTGCCAGCAGCCAAGTTTTCAGGGGGGAGAGGTTGGACTATGGCTACACCTTC. Its protein product is CASSQVFRGERLDYGYTF.

The V call is TRBV6-2 or TRBV6-3, the J call TRBJ1-2; 9 nucleotides match TRBD1. CDR1 and CDR2 from the germline V gene are MNHEY and SVGEGT. The length of the CDR3 is 13 residues. With V trimmed by 5 bases and J by 8 bases, 6 bases remained unmatched. CDR3 sequence reads: CASSRQGGDGYTF. The CDR3 DNA follows: TGTGCCAGCAGTAGACAGGGGGGCGACGGCTACACCTTC.

The V and J genes are TRBV11-3 and TRBJ2-3; TRBD2 aligns across 7 bases. This CDR3 is 17 amino acids long. Germline V gene sequence: CDR1 SGHNT, CDR2 YENEEA. J was trimmed by 0 bases and V by 1 base; bases with no gene match: 7. CDR3 sequence reads: CASSLVGTSVSTDTQYF. DNA for the CDR3: TGTGCCAGCAGCTTAGTGGGCACTAGCGTTAGCACAGATACGCAGTATTTT. Filled out from reference TRBV11-3 and TRBJ2-3, the complete variable domain reads EAGVVQSPRYKIIEKKQPVAFWCNPISGHNTLYWYLQNLGQGPELLIRYENEEAVDDSQLPKDRFSAERLKGVDSTLKIQPAELGDSAVYLCASSLVGTSVSTDTQYFGPGTRLTVL.

This sequence joins TRBV24-1 and TRBJ2-1, with 7 bases that match TRBD2. CDR3 length: 14 residues. Germline loops: CDR1 KGHDR, CDR2 SFDVKD. With V trimmed by 7 bases and J by 5 bases, 7 bases remained unmatched. CDR3 in DNA: TGTGCCACCAGCCCCGGGACTAATGACAATGAGCAGTTCTTC. This codes for CATSPGTNDNEQFF.

V is TRBV27 and J is TRBJ2-2, with D maybe TRBD2 (5 bases). Germline CDR1 and CDR2: MNHEY and SMNVEV (reference sequence). V lost 3 bases and J lost 7, with 6 bases in between. The length of the CDR3 is 12 residues. The CDR3 here is CASSFEGGELFF. For the CDR3, the DNA is TGTGCCAGCAGTTTCGAGGGCGGGGAGCTGTTTTTT.

The rearrangement links TRBV7-2 to TRBJ2-7; the match to TRBD1 covers 12 bases. The germline gives CDR1 SGHTA, CDR2 FQGNSA. This CDR3 region has 16 residues. V dropped 3 bases and J dropped 3; count of bases not matched to a gene: 6. The CDR3 nucleotides read TGTGCCAGCAGCTTCGCCGGGACAGGGGGCTTCTACGAGCAGTACTTC. This gives the protein CASSFAGTGGFYEQYF.

This chain joins TRBV7-9 and TRBJ2-5, with 8 bases identical to TRBD1. The J segment lost 2 bases and the V segment lost 2 bases, leaving 4 bases of the junction unmatched. The CDR3 is 15 residues long. CDR1 and CDR2 (germline): SEHNR, FQNEAQ (reference sequence). CDR3: CASSLPGGRQETQYF. DNA of the CDR3: TGTGCCAGCAGCTTACCAGGGGGCAGACAAGAGACCCAGTACTTC. Full variable domain (missing parts from reference TRBV7-9 and TRBJ2-5): DTGVSQNPRHKITKRGQNVTFRCDPISEHNRLYWYRQTLGQGPEFLTYFQNEAQLEKSRLLSDRFSAERPKGSFSTLEIQRTEQGDSAMYLCASSLPGGRQETQYFGPGTRLLVL.

The V call is TRBV4-2, the J call TRBJ1-1, with D uncertain. This CDR3 contains 12 residues. Trimming pared 0 bases from V and 10 bases from J, leaving 9 bases between. CDR1 is LGHNA and CDR2 is YNFKEQ in the germline V gene. The CDR3 here is CASSQDGLGAFF. The CDR3 DNA sequence: TGTGCCAGCAGCCAAGACGGCCTAGGAGCTTTCTTT.

The rearrangement uses TRBV27 and TRBJ1-1; 8 bases line up with TRBD1. Trimming took 5 bases from V and 1 from J; bases not matched to a gene: 9. The CDR3 totals 16 residues. Germline CDR1 MNHEY, CDR2 SMNVEV (reference sequence). CDR3 amino acids: CASSPRQGRRNTEAFF. CDR3 bases: TGTGCCAGCAGTCCCCGACAGGGGAGAAGGAACACTGAAGCTTTCTTT.

V is TRBV5-1 and J is TRBJ2-7; 8 bases line up with TRBD1. With V trimmed by 3 bases and J by 6 bases, 8 bases remained unmatched. The CDR3 is 14 residues long. Germline V gene lookup returns CDR1 SGHRS and CDR2 YFSETQ. The CDR3 sequence: CASSSGQGIVEQYF. The CDR3 coding sequence is TGCGCCAGCAGCTCCGGACAGGGTATCGTCGAGCAGTACTTC.

The J gene is TRBJ2-7, the V gene TRBV3-1 (or the pseudogene TRBV3-2), with unresolved D. This CDR3 comprises 12 residues. Germline V lookup: CDR1 LGHDT, CDR2 YNNKEL (reference sequence). Trimming took 0 bases from V and 4 from J, leaving 4 bases between them. The CDR3 DNA reads TGTGCCAGCAGCCAAGATGGGTACGAGCAGTACTTC. Translated: CASSQDGYEQYF.